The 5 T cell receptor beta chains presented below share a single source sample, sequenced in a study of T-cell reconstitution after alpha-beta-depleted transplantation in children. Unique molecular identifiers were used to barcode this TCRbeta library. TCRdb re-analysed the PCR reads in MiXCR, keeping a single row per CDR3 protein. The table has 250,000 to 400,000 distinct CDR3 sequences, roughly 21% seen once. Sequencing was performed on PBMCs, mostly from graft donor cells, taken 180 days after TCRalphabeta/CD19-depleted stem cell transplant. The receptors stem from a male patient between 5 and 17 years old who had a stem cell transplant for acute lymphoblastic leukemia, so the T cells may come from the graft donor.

CDR3 amino acids: CASSGQANTEAFF. The CDR3 DNA reads TGTGCCAGCAGCGGACAGGCGAACACTGAAGCTTTCTTT. The V and J genes are TRBV7-2 and TRBJ1-1, with TRBD1 matching over 7 bases. This CDR3 spans 13 amino acids. Germline values: CDR1 SGHTA, CDR2 FQGNSA. Trimming took 5 bases from V and 1 from J; bases not matched to a gene: 1.

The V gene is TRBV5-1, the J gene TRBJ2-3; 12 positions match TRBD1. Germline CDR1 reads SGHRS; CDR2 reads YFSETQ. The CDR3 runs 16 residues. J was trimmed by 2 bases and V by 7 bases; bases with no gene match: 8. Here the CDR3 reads CASGGQGALITDTQYF. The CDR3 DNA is TGCGCCAGCGGGGGACAGGGGGCGTTAATCACAGATACGCAGTATTTT.

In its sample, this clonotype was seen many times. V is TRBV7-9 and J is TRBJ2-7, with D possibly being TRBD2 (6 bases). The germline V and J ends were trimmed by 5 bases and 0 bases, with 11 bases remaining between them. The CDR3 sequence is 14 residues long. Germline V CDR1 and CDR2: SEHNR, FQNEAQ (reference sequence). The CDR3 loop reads CASSPTGSSYEQYF. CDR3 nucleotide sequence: TGTGCCAGCAGCCCGACCGGGAGCTCCTACGAGCAGTACTTC. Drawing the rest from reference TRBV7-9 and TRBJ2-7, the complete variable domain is DTGVSQNPRHKITKRGQNVTFRCDPISEHNRLYWYRQTLGQGPEFLTYFQNEAQLEKSRLLSDRFSAERPKGSFSTLEIQRTEQGDSAMYLCASSPTGSSYEQYFGPGTRLTVT.

CDR3 sequence: CASSRDGFSGNTIYF. As DNA, the CDR3 is TGTGCCAGCAGCCGAGACGGATTCTCTGGAAACACCATATATTTT. The chain carries TRBV5-5 and TRBJ1-3; the D is unclear. V dropped 4 bases and J dropped 0 bases, with 11 bases sitting between them. Germline V gene sequence: CDR1 SGHKS, CDR2 YYEKEE (reference sequence). The CDR3 length is 15 residues.

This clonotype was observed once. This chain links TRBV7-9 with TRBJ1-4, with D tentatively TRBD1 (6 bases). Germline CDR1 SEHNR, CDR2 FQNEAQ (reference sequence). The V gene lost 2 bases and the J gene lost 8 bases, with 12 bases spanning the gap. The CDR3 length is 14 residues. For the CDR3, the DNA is TGTGCCAGCAGCTTAACGGGGGCGGGGGAAAAACTGTTTTTT. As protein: CASSLTGAGEKLFF.